This is a list of T cell receptor beta chains from one sample in a study of T-cell memory formation after mild COVID-19. Each CDR3 protein gets one entry after TCRdb re-called the 5' RACE reads with MiXCR. This repertoire shows 250,000 to 300,000 distinct CDR3 sequences, about a sixth found once; its top ten account for 20% to 25%. The sequenced material came from PBMCs or a T cell subset sorted from them (not recorded which). The source is a young man who had mild COVID-19 (a few samples of this study predate the infection). Cell type and time point are not known. Each CDR3 is given with its conserved first and last residue. A D gene is named only where the DNA matches it firmly. Some rows have no size entry. The others give once, few or many, or a class for an expanded clone.

v_call	clone_size	j_call	d_call	cdr3_aa	cdr3_nt
TRBV6-5	NA	TRBJ1-4	NA	CASSRPQGQLFF	TGTGCCAGCAGTCGACCTCAGGGGCAACTGTTTTTT
TRBV28	few	TRBJ2-7	NA	CASSLEGRVYEQYF	TGTGCCAGCAGTTTAGAGGGCAGAGTCTACGAGCAGTACTTC
TRBV7-6	few	TRBJ2-3	NA	CASSARLVPGTDTQYF	TGTGCCAGCAGCGCCCGACTAGTGCCGGGCACAGATACGCAGTATTTT
TRBV5-6	few	TRBJ2-5	NA	CASSLEGREETQYF	TGTGCCAGCAGCTTGGAAGGGCGTGAAGAGACCCAGTACTTC
TRBV18	NA	TRBJ2-3	TRBD1	CASSRDRSGGADTQYF	TGTGCCAGCTCCCGCGACAGGTCAGGGGGCGCAGATACGCAGTATTTT
TRBV4-3	few	TRBJ2-5	NA	CASSQEGTQRETQYF	TGCGCCAGCAGCCAAGAGGGGACCCAGCGGGAGACCCAGTACTTC
TRBV12-5	NA	TRBJ2-2	NA	CASGSGTFSPGELFF	TGTGCTAGTGGTTCCGGGACCTTCTCCCCCGGGGAGCTGTTTTTT
TRBV12-5	NA	TRBJ1-1	TRBD1	CASGWGTGVTEAFF	TGTGCTAGTGGTTGGGGGACAGGGGTCACTGAAGCTTTCTTT
TRBV9	few	TRBJ2-3	NA	CASSVGRGGDTQYF	TGTGCCAGCAGCGTCGGACGTGGAGGGGATACGCAGTATTTT
TRBV27	few	TRBJ1-1	TRBD1	CASRGQGVTEAFF	TGTGCCAGCAGAGGACAGGGGGTTACTGAAGCTTTCTTT
TRBV5-1	NA	TRBJ1-4	TRBD1	CASSQEGTGLGEKLFF	TGCGCCAGCAGCCAAGAAGGGACAGGCCTCGGGGAAAAACTGTTTTTT
TRBV20-1	many	TRBJ1-3	NA	CSAKDRTSGNTIYF	TGCAGTGCTAAAGACAGGACCTCTGGAAACACCATATATTTT
TRBV7-6	few	TRBJ2-1	NA	CASSLSGQEQFF	TGTGCCAGCAGCTTATCCGGACAGGAGCAGTTCTTC
TRBV7-2	many	TRBJ2-1	TRBD2	CASSPQGLAVRGEQFF	TGTGCCAGCAGCCCCCAGGGACTAGCCGTAAGGGGTGAGCAGTTCTTC
TRBV12-3/TRBV12-4	NA	TRBJ2-3	TRBD2	CASSRRGGYTDTQYF	TGTGCCAGCAGTCGCCGGGGGGGATACACAGATACGCAGTATTTT
TRBV5-1	NA	TRBJ2-1	NA	CASSLTGSGDEQFF	TGCGCCAGCAGCTTAACAGGGTCTGGCGATGAGCAGTTCTTC
TRBV9	NA	TRBJ1-2	TRBD1	CASMGPGQTYGYTF	TGTGCCAGCATGGGTCCGGGACAGACGTATGGCTACACCTTC
TRBV11-2	few	TRBJ1-1	NA	CASSLFFVNTEAFF	TGTGCCAGCAGCTTATTTTTTGTGAACACTGAAGCTTTCTTT
TRBV7-9	NA	TRBJ1-5	NA	CASSFAGGGQPQHF	TGTGCCAGCAGCTTTGCGGGGGGCGGCCAGCCCCAGCATTTT
TRBV6-6	few	TRBJ1-1	TRBD1	CATRGQGNTEAFF	TGTGCCACCAGAGGACAGGGAAACACTGAAGCTTTCTTT
TRBV11-2	few	TRBJ1-6	NA	CASSDPDSPLHF	TGTGCCAGCAGCGACCCCGATTCACCCCTCCACTTT
TRBV5-1	once	TRBJ2-5	NA	CASSSDGSLETQYF	TGCGCCAGCAGCTCGGATGGCTCCCTAGAGACCCAGTACTTC
TRBV12-3/TRBV12-4	many	TRBJ2-5	TRBD1	CASRDPYLRQGDQETQYF	TGTGCCAGCAGGGATCCCTACCTAAGACAGGGGGACCAAGAGACCCAGTACTTC
TRBV3-1	NA	TRBJ1-6	NA	CASSPGQGTPLHF	TGTGCCAGCAGCCCGGGACAAGGAACGCCCCTCCACTTT
TRBV2	NA	TRBJ2-1	NA	CASSGRSSYNEQFF	TGTGCCAGCAGTGGCCGGAGCTCCTACAATGAGCAGTTCTTC
TRBV2	once	TRBJ2-1	NA	CANVRGSSYNEQFF	TGTGCCAACGTTAGGGGTAGCTCCTACAATGAGCAGTTCTTC
TRBV2	few	TRBJ1-6	NA	CASRSFYSDNSPLHF	TGTGCCAGCAGGTCCTTCTACTCCGATAATTCACCCCTCCACTTT
TRBV7-3	NA	TRBJ2-3	NA	CASSRGLTDTQYF	TGTGCCAGCAGCCGGGGCCTGACAGATACGCAGTATTTT
TRBV7-9	few	TRBJ1-1	NA	CASSYSGANTEAFF	TGTGCCAGCAGCTACTCAGGGGCGAACACTGAAGCTTTCTTT
TRBV9	few	TRBJ2-7	TRBD1	CASSARGRAGDEQYF	TGTGCCAGCAGCGCGAGGGGGCGGGCAGGGGACGAGCAGTACTTC
TRBV7-2	few	TRBJ2-4	NA	CASTRQGGNIQYF	TGTGCCAGCACCCGCCAGGGGGGGAACATTCAGTACTTC
TRBV27	many	TRBJ2-1	TRBD2	CASHLAGREWEQFF	TGTGCCAGCCACCTAGCGGGGAGGGAATGGGAGCAGTTCTTC
TRBV29-1	many	TRBJ2-5	NA	CSVEGVEWKPDQETQYF	TGCAGCGTTGAAGGAGTTGAATGGAAACCTGACCAAGAGACCCAGTACTTC
TRBV4-3	NA	TRBJ2-5	TRBD2	CASSQAHLGAGGLHQYF	TGCGCCAGCAGCCAAGCACATCTAGGTGCGGGGGGGCTTCACCAGTACTTC
TRBV6-5	few	TRBJ2-2	NA	CASRGGTANTGELFF	TGTGCCAGCAGAGGAGGGACGGCGAACACCGGGGAGCTGTTTTTT
TRBV7-2	many	TRBJ2-1	NA	CASSLAQGDNEQFF	TGTGCCAGCAGCTTAGCGCAAGGGGACAATGAGCAGTTCTTC
TRBV25-1	many	TRBJ2-5	TRBD2	CASRSSSGDGETQYF	TGTGCCAGCAGGTCCAGTAGCGGGGATGGAGAGACCCAGTACTTC
TRBV5-1	many	TRBJ2-1	TRBD2	CASRHSGGDYNEQFF	TGCGCCAGCAGGCATAGCGGGGGGGACTACAATGAGCAGTTCTTC
TRBV15	NA	TRBJ2-7	NA	CATSRDSRQDNEQYF	TGTGCCACCAGCAGAGATTCAAGACAGGATAACGAGCAGTACTTC
TRBV9	NA	TRBJ1-5	TRBD1	CASSGFFGTDRNQPQHF	TGTGCCAGCAGCGGGTTTTTCGGGACAGATCGCAATCAGCCCCAGCATTTT
TRBV20-1	many	TRBJ2-2	NA	CSASPGSGELFF	TGCAGTGCTAGTCCCGGGTCCGGGGAGCTGTTTTTT
TRBV27	many	TRBJ2-7	NA	CASSPPGYGGQYF	TGTGCCAGCAGTCCCCCCGGCTACGGCGGGCAGTACTTC
TRBV5-6	few	TRBJ2-3	NA	CASSPGQLVTDTQYF	TGTGCCAGCAGCCCAGGACAGTTAGTCACGGATACGCAGTATTTT
TRBV2	NA	TRBJ1-3	TRBD1	CAGIRGALQGPTTRSGNTIYF	TGTGCAGGAATTCGGGGGGCCCTACAGGGGCCAACTACTCGATCTGGAAACACCATATATTTT
TRBV7-9	few	TRBJ2-7	NA	CASSLQSTYEQYF	TGTGCCAGCAGCTTACAGAGCACCTACGAGCAGTACTTC
TRBV10-2	NA	TRBJ2-2	TRBD1	CASSTQGAPTGELFF	TGCGCCAGCAGCACACAGGGGGCGCCGACCGGGGAGCTGTTTTTT
TRBV7-9	few	TRBJ1-6	NA	CASSPTGTYNSPLHF	TGTGCCAGCAGCCCGACTGGGACCTATAATTCACCCCTCCACTTT
TRBV4-3	few	TRBJ2-3	TRBD2	CASSQDRAGGAIDTQYF	TGCGCCAGCAGCCAAGATCGCGCCGGGGGGGCAATAGATACGCAGTATTTT
TRBV19	NA	TRBJ1-5	NA	CASSVPGGQPQHF	TGTGCCAGTAGTGTCCCGGGCGGCCAGCCCCAGCATTTT
TRBV5-1	NA	TRBJ2-5	NA	CASSWGTLDETQYF	TGCGCCAGCAGCTGGGGGACATTAGATGAGACCCAGTACTTC
TRBV7-2	NA	TRBJ1-3	NA	CASSLLNWSGNTIYF	TGTGCCAGCAGCCTCTTAAATTGGTCTGGAAACACCATATATTTT
TRBV11-2	few	TRBJ2-2	NA	CASSLSNGELFF	TGTGCCAGCAGCTTATCAAACGGGGAGCTGTTTTTT
TRBV5-1	few	TRBJ2-7	NA	CASSSLDYYEQYF	TGCGCCAGCAGCTCTCTTGATTACTACGAGCAGTACTTC
TRBV4-1	NA	TRBJ1-2	TRBD1	CASAPNPGQGVGYTF	TGCGCCAGCGCTCCTAACCCGGGACAGGGTGTTGGCTACACCTTC
TRBV7-6	few	TRBJ2-3	TRBD1	CASSPSFDRADTQYF	TGTGCCAGCAGCCCATCTTTTGACAGGGCAGATACGCAGTATTTT
TRBV11-2	many	TRBJ2-1	TRBD2	CASSSSSGADNEQFF	TGTGCCAGCAGCTCATCTAGCGGGGCGGACAATGAGCAGTTCTTC
TRBV7-2	NA	TRBJ1-1	NA	CASSPFNARNTEAFF	TGTGCCAGCAGTCCGTTTAACGCCAGGAACACTGAAGCTTTCTTT
TRBV6-2/TRBV6-3	NA	TRBJ2-2	TRBD1	CASSSRQGTGELFF	TGTGCCAGCAGTTCACGACAGGGCACCGGGGAGCTGTTTTTT